Presented here are 23 T cell receptor beta chains from one specimen sequenced in a study of blood T cell repertoires in COVID-19. Clones were read by immunoSEQ multiplex PCR, and TCRdb kept only the in-frame ones, dropping some. In the table there are a few hundred thousand clones, over 75% of which are singletons. The specimen was PBMCs or T cells enriched from blood (not recorded which). Receptor source: a man aged 30 to 39 who had recovered from COVID-19.

This clone came up once. The genes are TRBV30 and TRBJ2-2; TRBD2 matches at 11 bases. CDR3 length: 14 amino acids. The J segment lost 5 bases and the V segment lost 4 bases, leaving 3 bases of the junction unmatched. Per germline, CDR1 GTSNPN and CDR2 SVGIG (reference sequence). CDR3 in DNA: TGTGCCTGGACACTAGCGGGGGTTACCGGGGAGCTGTTTTTT. It is translated as CAWTLAGVTGELFF.

The chain uses TRBV6-6 and TRBJ1-2, with a tentative D call TRBD1 (5 bases). The CDR3 is made up of 13 amino acids. V was shortened by 2 bases and J by 8 bases, with 12 bases between the two germline ends. Germline assignment: CDR1 MNHNY and CDR2 SVGAGI (reference sequence). The CDR3 sequence is CASSYDLSGGYTF. CDR3 bases: TGTGCCAGCAGTTACGATTTATCAGGGGGCTACACCTTC.

J is TRBJ2-3 and V is TRBV11-3, with 7 bases lining up with TRBD2. V was clipped by 3 bases and J by 0 bases; unmatched bases: 3. Germline values: CDR1 SGHNT, CDR2 YENEEA. This CDR3 comprises 15 residues. CDR3 in amino acids: CASSFGSGSTDTQYF. As DNA, the CDR3 is TGTGCCAGCAGCTTCGGTAGCGGGAGCACAGATACGCAGTATTTT. The entire variable domain, with the rest obtained from reference TRBV11-3 and TRBJ2-3, is as follows: EAGVVQSPRYKIIEKKQPVAFWCNPISGHNTLYWYLQNLGQGPELLIRYENEEAVDDSQLPKDRFSAERLKGVDSTLKIQPAELGDSAVYLCASSFGSGSTDTQYFGPGTRLTVL.

This chain links TRBV27 with TRBJ2-1, with D perhaps TRBD2 (7 bases). Deletions cut 5 bases from V and 3 bases from J, with 23 bases between. Germline V lookup: CDR1 MNHEY, CDR2 SMNVEV (reference sequence). CDR3 size: 18 residues. The CDR3 DNA reads TGTGCCAGCAGTGCCCTGATAGTTGCGGGGGCCGACTACAATGAGCAGTTCTTC. Residues: CASSALIVAGADYNEQFF.

CDR3 region: CASRARSGQGTGPQHF. The CDR3 DNA is TGTGCCAGCAGAGCCCGGTCCGGACAGGGGACGGGGCCCCAGCATTTT. The chain links TRBV5-6 to TRBJ1-5; 9 bases agree with TRBD1. Germline V gene lookup returns CDR1 SGHDT and CDR2 YYEEEE. Trimming took 5 bases from V and 9 from J; bases not matched to a gene: 15. The CDR3 extends over 16 amino acids.

The chain is built from TRBV2 and TRBJ1-5; D is perhaps TRBD1 (5 bases). Germline assignment: CDR1 SNHLY and CDR2 FYNNEI. The V end lost 4 bases, the J end lost 6 bases, and 13 bases lay between the germline ends. There are 14 residues in the CDR3. CDR3 sequence (DNA): TGTGCCAGCAGTGTGACCAGGGTAGGTCAGCCCCAGCATTTT. It yields the protein CASSVTRVGQPQHF.

This rearrangement joins TRBV7-2 to TRBJ2-3, with TRBD2 as a possible D gene (6 bases). The CDR3 sequence is 14 residues long. Trimming stripped 2 bases from V and 6 bases from J, with 12 bases between. CDR1 and CDR2 (germline): SGHTA, FQGNSA. CDR3 in DNA: TGTGCCAGCAGCTTAAACGGGGGATCGGATACGCAGTATTTT. Protein sequence: CASSLNGGSDTQYF.

CDR3 coding DNA: TGTGCCAGCAGCTTAGTTCCCTTGGGCAGCACTGAAGCTTTCTTT. This sequence encodes CASSLVPLGSTEAFF. The chain combines TRBV7-3 with TRBJ1-1; D gene unclear. V was trimmed by 2 bases and J by 4 bases, leaving 14 bases between them. The CDR3 sequence is 15 residues long. Germline V gene lookup returns CDR1 SGHTA and CDR2 FQGTGA.

This chain connects TRBV4-2 to TRBJ2-5; D may be TRBD1 (5 bases). The CDR3 has 13 amino acids. V lost 1 base to trimming and J lost 3 bases, with 6 bases between them. Germline CDR1 reads LGHNA; CDR2 reads YNFKEQ. The CDR3, as DNA: TGTGCCAGCAGCCAAGCCAGGGAAGAGACCCAGTACTTC. Amino acids: CASSQAREETQYF.

This chain connects TRBV25-1 to TRBJ1-3; D perhaps matches TRBD1 (6 bases). Trimming left V 3 bases short and J 4 bases short, with 13 bases between. The CDR3 length is 15 residues. The V gene's germline CDR1 is MGHDK and CDR2 SYGVNS. The CDR3 sequence: CASSEQGNWGNTIYF. The CDR3, as DNA: TGTGCCAGCAGTGAGCAGGGGAATTGGGGAAACACCATATATTTT.

The V and J genes are TRBV9 and TRBJ2-2, with a possible D match to TRBD1 (6 bases). Trimming shortened V by 0 bases and J by 8 bases, and 23 bases separated the two germline ends. The germline V gene has CDR1 SGDLS and CDR2 YYNGEE. This CDR3 is built from 18 residues. The CDR3 DNA is TGTGCCAGCAGCGTAGGCCTCACAGGGTCTTTAAACCGTGGGGAGCTGTTTTTT. Amino acids: CASSVGLTGSLNRGELFF.

This clone has a single count. The chain carries TRBV15 and TRBJ1-1; D is possibly TRBD1 (6 bases). Trimming stripped 5 bases from V and 1 base from J, with 11 bases between. The germline V gene encodes CDR1 LNHNV and CDR2 YYDKDF (reference sequence). This CDR3 spans 14 amino acids. The CDR3 here is CATSGQRKNTEAFF. The CDR3 DNA reads as TGTGCCACCAGCGGACAGCGAAAGAACACTGAAGCTTTCTTT.

This sequence joins TRBV7-8 and TRBJ2-3; D remains ambiguous. V was clipped by 10 bases and J by 1 base, with 12 bases between them. This CDR3 has 13 residues. Looked up from germline, CDR1 is SGHVS and CDR2 is FQNEAQ. In nucleotides, the CDR3 is TGTGCCATCCCGATTCAGGGCACAGATACGCAGTATTTT. Protein: CAIPIQGTDTQYF.

The chain recombines TRBV19 with TRBJ2-7, with a possible D match to TRBD2 (7 bases). V was clipped by 3 bases and J by 6 bases, with 15 bases between them. CDR1 LNHDA and CDR2 SQIVND come from the germline V gene (reference sequence). The CDR3 contains 14 residues. The chain's CDR3 is CASSIEGGPSEQYF. The CDR3 DNA follows: TGTGCCAGTAGTATCGAGGGGGGGCCATCCGAGCAGTACTTC.

As concerns this clone: The junction and the germline gene differ at one end; a read error may be behind it. CDR3 in amino acids: CASSLSGRANTETFF. CDR3 in DNA: TGTGCCAGCAGCTTATCAGGCAGGGCGAACACTGAAACTTTCTTT. The chain has TRBV7-2 and TRBJ1-1, with TRBD1 as a possible D gene (5 bases). The CDR3 sequence is 15 residues long. Germline lookup yields CDR1 SGHTA and CDR2 FQGNSA.

The chain uses TRBV3-1 (or the pseudogene TRBV3-2) and TRBJ1-1, with D perhaps matching TRBD1 (5 bases). Germline V gene lookup returns CDR1 LGHDT and CDR2 YNNKEL (reference sequence). This CDR3 region has 15 residues. V lost 1 base to trimming and J lost 2 bases, with 11 bases between them. In nucleotides, the CDR3 is TGTGCCAGCAGCCAAGCAGGGCATCGAAACACTGAAGCTTTCTTT. It translates to CASSQAGHRNTEAFF.

A word on this clone: Compared with germline, one end of the junction differs, possibly owing to a read error. The chain joins TRBV5-8 to TRBJ2-6; no reliable D call. Germline V CDR1 and CDR2: SGHTS, YDEGEE. This CDR3 has 16 residues. The CDR3 reads CASTLALTSGANVLTF. Here the CDR3 DNA reads TGTGCCAGCACCTTGGCACTAACCTCTGGGGCCAACGTCCTGACTTTC.

The V gene is TRBV14, the J gene TRBJ2-7, with D unclear. CDR3 length: 14 amino acids. Trimming took 0 bases from V and 2 from J, leaving 8 bases between them. CDR1 and CDR2 from the germline V gene are SGHDN and FVKESK. Here the CDR3 reads CASSQEIPTYEQYF. CDR3 bases: TGTGCCAGCAGCCAAGAAATCCCTACCTACGAGCAGTACTTC.

Remarks on this clone: Additional DNA sequences in this sample encode the identical CDR3. V gene TRBV7-2 combines with J gene TRBJ1-2; D might be TRBD1 (6 bases). V lost 2 bases and J lost 2, with 9 bases in between. The germline V gene has CDR1 SGHTA and CDR2 FQGNSA. The CDR3 spans 14 residues. CDR3 sequence (DNA): TGTGCCAGCAGCTTAAGGACAGAAAACTATGGCTACACCTTC. It codes for CASSLRTENYGYTF.

This chain's CDR3 is CASSYARDFAYEQYF. CDR3 in DNA: TGTGCCAGCAGTTACGCCCGGGACTTTGCCTACGAGCAGTACTTC. V gene TRBV6-6 combines with J gene TRBJ2-7; TRBD2 might be the D (6 bases). CDR1 is MNHNY, CDR2 SVGAGI, per germline (reference sequence). The CDR3 consists of 15 residues. V was clipped by 2 bases and J by 2 bases, with 13 bases between them.

The rearrangement uses TRBV7-9 and TRBJ1-1; D uncertain. The CDR3 runs to 16 residues. In germline, CDR1 is SEHNR, CDR2 FQNEAQ (reference sequence). Trimming left V 5 bases short and J 3 bases short, with 19 bases between. CDR3 sequence reads: CASSITPRAKHTEAFF. The CDR3 DNA reads as TGTGCCAGCAGCATCACCCCGAGGGCCAAACACACTGAAGCTTTCTTT.

V and J are TRBV6-5 and TRBJ1-2; a weak D match, TRBD1 (5 bases). Germline V gives CDR1 MNHEY, CDR2 SVGAGI. Trimming stripped 6 bases from V and 4 bases from J, with 15 bases between. The CDR3 is 14 residues long. CDR3 sequence (DNA): TGTGCCAGCAGGACCTGGGGACTGATCTATGGCTACACCTTC. Its translation is CASRTWGLIYGYTF.

The chain joins TRBV29-1 to TRBJ1-1; the D gene is possibly TRBD1 (5 bases). The germline V gene encodes CDR1 SQVTM and CDR2 ANQGSEA. V was clipped by 3 bases and J by 5 bases, with 25 bases between them. This CDR3 has 17 residues. Here the CDR3 reads CSVDPRDGGFVGTEAFF. CDR3 sequence (DNA): TGCAGCGTTGACCCCCGGGACGGGGGGTTTGTGGGGACTGAAGCTTTCTTT.